A selection of T cell receptor beta chains follows, all from one sample in a study of OX40 agonist ivuxolimab in advanced cancers. Clones were read by immunoSEQ multiplex PCR, and TCRdb kept only the in-frame ones, dropping some. The sample records some 95,000 clones, roughly 94% being singletons. The source material was CD4+ or CD8+ T cells sorted from blood, sampled in a trial of the OX40 agonist ivuxolimab. These receptors came from an adult with an advanced solid tumor such as melanoma, head and neck, liver or kidney cancer. Each CDR3 is given with its conserved first and last residue. The D gene is left open where the match is weak. Where a row states a size, it is once, few, many or the class of an expanded clone; other rows omit it.

>-|TRBV6-1|TRBJ1-2|-
TGTGCCATCAGTGACCCGACAGCTAACTATGGCTACACCTTC
CAISDPTANYGYTF
>-|TRBV19|TRBJ1-5|TRBD1
TGTGCCAGTAGTGGAGGGGGCTGGAATCAGCCCCAGCATTTT
CASSGGGWNQPQHF
>-|TRBV7-8|TRBJ2-3|TRBD2
TGTGCCAGCAGCCCAGCGGGAGGCTCTGGGGGGACGCAGTATTTT
CASSPAGGSGGTQYF
>-|TRBV19|TRBJ1-2|-
TGTGCCAGCACCTACCGACAGGCCGCCTATGGCTACACCTTC
CASTYRQAAYGYTF
>-|TRBV6-5|TRBJ2-7|-
TGTGCCAGCACCTCCGCCAGCACCTCCTACGAGCAGTACTTC
CASTSASTSYEQYF
>-|TRBV5-1|TRBJ2-3|-
TGCGCCAGCAGCTTGGCCGTTGACACCCTTCACACAGATACGCAGTATTTT
CASSLAVDTLHTDTQYF
>medium-sized|TRBV19|TRBJ1-3|-
TGTGCCAGTAGTATTAAGGAGAGAGCTGGAAACACCATATATTTT
CASSIKERAGNTIYF
>-|TRBV10-1|TRBJ2-2|-
TGCGCCAGCAGTCGCGACAGCACCGGGGAGCTGTTTTTT
CASSRDSTGELFF
>-|TRBV9|TRBJ2-2|TRBD2
TGTGCCAGCAGCGTAGGGCTCGGGACTAGCGGGACCAGCGGGGAGCTGTTTTTT
CASSVGLGTSGTSGELFF
>-|TRBV6-6|TRBJ1-1|TRBD1
TGTGCCAGCAGGCGGACAGGGGTCACTGAAGCTTTCTTT
CASRRTGVTEAFF
>once|TRBV7-8|TRBJ1-2|TRBD1
TGTGCCAGCAGCCCCCGACAGGGAACTAACTATGGCTACACCTTC
CASSPRQGTNYGYTF
>few|TRBV4-1|TRBJ2-5|-
TGCGCCAGCAGCCAAGGAGGGCAGGTAGAGACCCAGTACTTC
CASSQGGQVETQYF
>-|TRBV29-1|TRBJ2-1|TRBD2
TGCAGCTATTGCGGACTAGCGGGGGGCGATGAGCAGTTCTTC
CSYCGLAGGDEQFF
>-|TRBV5-8|TRBJ1-5|-
TGTGCCAGCAGCTCCGTGAAGGACAGTAATCAGCCCCAGCATTTT
CASSSVKDSNQPQHF
>-|TRBV19|TRBJ1-5|-
TGTGCCAGTAGTGGAGAGGAGAGGAATCAGCCCCAGCATTTT
CASSGEERNQPQHF
>-|TRBV27|TRBJ2-7|TRBD1
TGTGCCAGCATGCGGGACAGGAGCTCCTACGAGCAGTACTTC
CASMRDRSSYEQYF
>-|TRBV2|TRBJ2-7|TRBD1
TGTGCCAGCACTCAATCCGGTACAGGGGGATTGGAGCAGTACTTC
CASTQSGTGGLEQYF
>few|TRBV9|TRBJ1-2|-
TGTGCCAGCAGCGGGGGGCGGGACCTCTATGGCTACACCTTC
CASSGGRDLYGYTF
>-|TRBV6-6|TRBJ2-3|-
TGTGCCAGCGGGCGGGACGGTACGCAGTATTTT
CASGRDGTQYF
>-|TRBV19|TRBJ2-5|-
TGTGCCAGTAGTATGTGGGGAGAGACCCAGTACTTC
CASSMWGETQYF
>-|TRBV7-6|TRBJ2-1|-
TGTGCCAGCAGCTTAGTAGGGGGGCTATACAATGAGCAGTTCTTC
CASSLVGGLYNEQFF
>once|TRBV11-2|TRBJ1-1|-
TGTGCCAGCAGCTTAAGGGTCTCAGTTGAAGCTTTCTTT
CASSLRVSVEAFF
>-|TRBV6-5|TRBJ1-3|-
TGTGCCAGCACCCAAACAATAGGGAACACCATATATTTT
CASTQTIGNTIYF
>-|TRBV5-1|TRBJ1-1|TRBD1
TGCGCCAGCGGGACAGGGCAGATGAACACTGAAGCTTTCTTT
CASGTGQMNTEAFF
>-|TRBV10-1|TRBJ2-7|TRBD2
TGCGCCAGCAGTGACAGTGGGGGACTAGCCTACGAGCAGTACTTC
CASSDSGGLAYEQYF
>-|TRBV7-9|TRBJ1-5|-
TGTGCCAGCAGCTTAGAAGGTCAGCCCCAGCATTTT
CASSLEGQPQHF
>-|TRBV30|TRBJ1-6|-
TGTGCCTGGAGTGTAATCAGCTCCTATAATTCACCCCTCCACTTT
CAWSVISSYNSPLHF
>-|TRBV6-6|TRBJ1-2|-
TGTGCCAGCAGTTACGATTGGCAGTTCTATGGCTACACCTTC
CASSYDWQFYGYTF
>-|TRBV11-3|TRBJ1-1|-
TGTGCCAGCAGCCCTCGGACGGGGAACACTGAAGCTTTCTTT
CASSPRTGNTEAFF
>-|TRBV5-6|TRBJ2-5|-
TGTGCCAGCAGCTTGGACGCCGCGGAGACCCAGTACTTC
CASSLDAAETQYF
>-|TRBV5-1|TRBJ2-5|-
TGCGCCAGCAGCTCCCCGGGGGTCCAAGAGACCCAGTACTTC
CASSSPGVQETQYF
>-|TRBV6-5|TRBJ2-1|TRBD1
TGTGCCAGCAGCCTACTGGACAGGGACAATGAGCAGTTCTTC
CASSLLDRDNEQFF
>-|TRBV7-9|TRBJ1-2|-
TGTGCCAGCAGCCCCCCGGGGGGATTCTATGGCTACACCTTC
CASSPPGGFYGYTF
>once|TRBV9|TRBJ1-3|TRBD1
TGTGCCAGCAGCGCGTCGGGACAGGCGGCTGGAAACACCATATATTTT
CASSASGQAAGNTIYF
>-|TRBV10-3|TRBJ2-7|TRBD1
TGTGCCATCAGTCCGGGACAGGGGGCTTGGGAGCAGTACTTC
CAISPGQGAWEQYF
>-|TRBV9|TRBJ2-3|-
TGTGCCAGCAGCGTAGGTCTAGCCGAAGCCACAGATACGCAGTATTTT
CASSVGLAEATDTQYF
>-|TRBV6-5|TRBJ1-2|-
TGTGCCAGCAGTCCCACGCCCCATGGCTACACCTTC
CASSPTPHGYTF
>-|TRBV28|TRBJ1-4|-
TGTGCCAGCAGTTTAGGGCGGTTCGGTTCGTTCACTAATGAAAAACTGTTTTTT
CASSLGRFGSFTNEKLFF
>-|TRBV6-1|TRBJ1-1|-
TGTGCCAGCAGTGGGACCCGGGACCGCGACACTGAAGCTTTCTTT
CASSGTRDRDTEAFF
>-|TRBV6-6|TRBJ1-1|TRBD1
TGTGCCAGCAGTTACCCGGGACAGCCTGAAGCTTTCTTT
CASSYPGQPEAFF
>once|TRBV19|TRBJ1-4|TRBD1
TGTGCCAGTAGCGAGGGACAGGGCAGCGAAAAACTGTTTTTT
CASSEGQGSEKLFF
>-|TRBV6-1|TRBJ1-4|TRBD1
TGTGCCAGCAGTGATCGGACAGGGCGGGCTGAAAAACTGTTTTTT
CASSDRTGRAEKLFF
>-|TRBV5-4|TRBJ1-2|-
TGTGCCAGCAGCTTGGGACAGAATAACTATGGCTACACCTTC
CASSLGQNNYGYTF
>-|TRBV6-6|TRBJ1-1|-
TGTGCCAGCAGTTTGGACGAGAACACTGAAGCTTTCTTT
CASSLDENTEAFF
>-|TRBV11-3|TRBJ1-1|TRBD1
TGTGCCAGCAGCTCGCGGCGTGCAGGGGGGAACACTGAAGCTTTCTTT
CASSSRRAGGNTEAFF
>-|TRBV25-1|TRBJ2-3|-
TGTGCCAGCAGTCTCGTGGGGGGTGATACGCAGTATTTT
CASSLVGGDTQYF
>-|TRBV18|TRBJ2-7|-
TGTGCCAGCTCACCGGGAGGCTCGCACGAGCAGTACTTC
CASSPGGSHEQYF
>-|TRBV19|TRBJ2-1|TRBD1
TGTGCCAGTACTACGGGACAGGACGGAAAGCAGTTCTTC
CASTTGQDGKQFF
>-|TRBV19|TRBJ1-5|-
TGTGCCAGTAGTATGGGAGGGCCTGGTCAGCCCCAGCATTTT
CASSMGGPGQPQHF
>-|TRBV10-2|TRBJ1-1|TRBD1
TGCGCCAGCAGAGACAGGGTGAACACTGAAGCTTTCTTT
CASRDRVNTEAFF
>-|TRBV7-6|TRBJ1-3|-
TGTGCCAGCAGCGGGGTCGCCGGAGGGTCGGGCGGAAACACCATATATTTT
CASSGVAGGSGGNTIYF
>-|TRBV5-7|TRBJ2-1|TRBD2
TGTGCCAGCAGCTTGGTTAGCGGGAGAATAGTCCCCCACAATGAGCAGTTCTTC
CASSLVSGRIVPHNEQFF
>-|TRBV6-5|TRBJ1-2|-
TGTGCCAGCAGTTCTGGACACTCGCTCGGCAACTATGGCTACACCTTC
CASSSGHSLGNYGYTF